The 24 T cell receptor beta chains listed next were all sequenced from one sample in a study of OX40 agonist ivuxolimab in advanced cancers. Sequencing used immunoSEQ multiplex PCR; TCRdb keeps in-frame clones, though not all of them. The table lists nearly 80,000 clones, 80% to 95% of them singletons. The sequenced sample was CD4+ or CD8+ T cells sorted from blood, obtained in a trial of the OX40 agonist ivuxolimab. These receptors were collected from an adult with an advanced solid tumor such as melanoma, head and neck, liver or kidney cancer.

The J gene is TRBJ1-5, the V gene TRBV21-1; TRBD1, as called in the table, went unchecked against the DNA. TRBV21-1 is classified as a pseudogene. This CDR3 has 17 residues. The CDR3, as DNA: TGTGCCAGCAGCCTGAGTGGGACAGATTATAGCAATCAGCCCCAGCATTTT. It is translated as CASSLSGTDYSNQPQHF.

CDR3 bases: TGCGCCAGCAGCTTGGGGGCTGGGGATAATTCACCCCTCCACTTT. Its protein is CASSLGAGDNSPLHF. V usage is TRBV5-1 and J usage is TRBJ1-6; D not certain. Germline loops: CDR1 SGHRS, CDR2 YFSETQ. The CDR3 runs 15 residues. Trimming shortened V by 0 bases and J by 5 bases, and 9 bases separated the two germline ends.

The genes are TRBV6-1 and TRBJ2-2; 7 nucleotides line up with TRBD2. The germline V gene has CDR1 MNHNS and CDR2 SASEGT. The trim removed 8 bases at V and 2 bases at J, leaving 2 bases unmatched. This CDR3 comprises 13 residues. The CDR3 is CASGRANTGELFF. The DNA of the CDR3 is TGTGCCAGCGGGAGGGCTAACACCGGGGAGCTGTTTTTT.

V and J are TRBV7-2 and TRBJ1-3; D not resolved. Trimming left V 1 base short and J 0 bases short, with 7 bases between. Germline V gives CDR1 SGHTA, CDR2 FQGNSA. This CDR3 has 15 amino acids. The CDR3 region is CASSLGWDSGNTIYF. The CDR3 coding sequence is TGTGCCAGCAGCTTAGGCTGGGACTCTGGAAACACCATATATTTT.

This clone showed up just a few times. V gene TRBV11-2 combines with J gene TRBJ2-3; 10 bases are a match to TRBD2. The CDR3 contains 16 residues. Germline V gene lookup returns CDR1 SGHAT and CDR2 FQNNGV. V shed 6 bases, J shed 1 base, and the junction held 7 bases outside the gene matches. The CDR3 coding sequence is TGTGCCAGCAGGCCACTAGCGGGGCTACGCACAGATACGCAGTATTTT. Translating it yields CASRPLAGLRTDTQYF.

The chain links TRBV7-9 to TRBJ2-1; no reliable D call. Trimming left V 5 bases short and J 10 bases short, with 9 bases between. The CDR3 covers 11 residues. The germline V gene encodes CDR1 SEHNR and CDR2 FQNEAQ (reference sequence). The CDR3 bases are TGTGCCAGCAGCCCCCAAAGGGAGCAGTTCTTC. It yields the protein CASSPQREQFF.

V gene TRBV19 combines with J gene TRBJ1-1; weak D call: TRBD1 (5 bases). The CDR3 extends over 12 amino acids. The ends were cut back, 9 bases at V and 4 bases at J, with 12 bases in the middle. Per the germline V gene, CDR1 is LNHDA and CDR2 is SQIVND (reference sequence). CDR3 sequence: CASKDGGTEAFF. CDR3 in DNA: TGTGCCAGCAAAGACGGGGGCACTGAAGCTTTCTTT.

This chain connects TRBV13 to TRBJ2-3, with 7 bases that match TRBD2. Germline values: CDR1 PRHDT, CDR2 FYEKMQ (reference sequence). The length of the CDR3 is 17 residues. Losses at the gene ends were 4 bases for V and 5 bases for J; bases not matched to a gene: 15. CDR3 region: CASSSADLWGGKDTQYF. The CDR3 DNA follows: TGTGCCAGCAGCTCCGCCGATTTGTGGGGGGGGAAAGATACGCAGTATTTT.

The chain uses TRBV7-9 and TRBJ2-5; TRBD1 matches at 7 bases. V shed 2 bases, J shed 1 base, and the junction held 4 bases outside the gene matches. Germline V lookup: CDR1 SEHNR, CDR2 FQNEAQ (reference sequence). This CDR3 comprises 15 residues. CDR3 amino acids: CASSLTGVPQETQYF. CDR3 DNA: TGTGCCAGCAGCTTAACAGGGGTACCCCAAGAGACCCAGTACTTC.

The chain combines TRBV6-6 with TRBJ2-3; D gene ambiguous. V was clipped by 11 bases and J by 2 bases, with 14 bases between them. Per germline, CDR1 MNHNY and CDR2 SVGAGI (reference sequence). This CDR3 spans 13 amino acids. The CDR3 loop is CAGLRTDTDTQYF. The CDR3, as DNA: TGTGCCGGCCTGCGGACGGACACAGATACGCAGTATTTT.

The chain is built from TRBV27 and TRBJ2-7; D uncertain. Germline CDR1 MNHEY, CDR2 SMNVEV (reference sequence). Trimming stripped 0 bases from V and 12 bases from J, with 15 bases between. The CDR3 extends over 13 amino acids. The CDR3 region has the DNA TGTGCCAGCAGTTTATCCCCGACCGTACGTTGGTACGTC. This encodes CASSLSPTVRWYV.

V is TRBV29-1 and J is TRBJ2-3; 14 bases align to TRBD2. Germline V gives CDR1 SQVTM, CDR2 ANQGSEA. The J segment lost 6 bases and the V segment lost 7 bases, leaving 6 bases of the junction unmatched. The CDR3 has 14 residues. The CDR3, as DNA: TGCAGCGCTATGACTAGCGGGGGGGTGGATACGCAGTATTTT. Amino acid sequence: CSAMTSGGVDTQYF.

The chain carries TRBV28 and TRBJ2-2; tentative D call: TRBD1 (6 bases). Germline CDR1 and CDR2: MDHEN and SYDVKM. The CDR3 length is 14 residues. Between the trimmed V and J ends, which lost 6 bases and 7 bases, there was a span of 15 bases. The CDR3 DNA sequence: TGTGCCAGCAGACCACAGGGAGTAGTCGGGGAGCTGTTTTTT. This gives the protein CASRPQGVVGELFF.

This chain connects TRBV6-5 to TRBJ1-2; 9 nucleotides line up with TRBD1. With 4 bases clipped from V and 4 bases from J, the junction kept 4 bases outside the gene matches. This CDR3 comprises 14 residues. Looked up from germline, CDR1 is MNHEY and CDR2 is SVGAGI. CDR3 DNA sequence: TGTGCCAGCAGTTCTGGACAGGGGCCCTATGGCTACACCTTC. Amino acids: CASSSGQGPYGYTF.

The CDR3 nucleotides read TGTGCCAGCAGCCCGGATCTCTACGCTTCGAACACCGGGGAGCTGTTTTTT. It is translated as CASSPDLYASNTGELFF. The chain links TRBV4-2 to TRBJ2-2; D unresolved. V gave up 4 bases and J gave up 0 bases, with 15 bases separating them. The CDR3 has 17 residues. CDR1 and CDR2 (germline): LGHNA, YNFKEQ.

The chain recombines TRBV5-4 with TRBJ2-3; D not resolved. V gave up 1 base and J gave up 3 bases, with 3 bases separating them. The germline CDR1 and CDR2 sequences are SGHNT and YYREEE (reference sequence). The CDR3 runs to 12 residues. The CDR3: CASSLSTDTQYF. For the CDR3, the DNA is TGTGCCAGCAGCTTGTCGACAGATACGCAGTATTTT.

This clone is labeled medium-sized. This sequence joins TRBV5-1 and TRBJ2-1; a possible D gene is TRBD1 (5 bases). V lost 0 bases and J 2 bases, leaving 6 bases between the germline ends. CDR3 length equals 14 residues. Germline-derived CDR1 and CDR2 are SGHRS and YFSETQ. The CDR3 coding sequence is TGCGCCAGCAGCTTGGAACAGGCCTACAATGAGCAGTTCTTC. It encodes CASSLEQAYNEQFF.

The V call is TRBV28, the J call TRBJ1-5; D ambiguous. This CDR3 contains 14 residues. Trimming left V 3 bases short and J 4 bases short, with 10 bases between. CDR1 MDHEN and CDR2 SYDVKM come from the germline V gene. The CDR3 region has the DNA TGTGCCAGCAGTTTCTCGGACGGAAATCAGCCCCAGCATTTT. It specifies CASSFSDGNQPQHF. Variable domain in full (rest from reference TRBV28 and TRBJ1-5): DVKVTQSSRYLVKRTGEKVFLECVQDMDHENMFWYRQDPGLGLRLIYFSYDVKMKEKGDIPEGYSVSREKKERFSLILESASTNQTSMYLCASSFSDGNQPQHFGDGTRLSIL.

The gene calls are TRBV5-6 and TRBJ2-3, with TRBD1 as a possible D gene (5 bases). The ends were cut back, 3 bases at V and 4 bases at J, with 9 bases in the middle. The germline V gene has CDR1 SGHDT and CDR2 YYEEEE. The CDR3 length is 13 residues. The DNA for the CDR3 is TGTGCCAGCAGCTCGACAGTCCCAGATACGCAGTATTTT. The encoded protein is CASSSTVPDTQYF.

The CDR3 nucleotides are TGTGCCAGCAGCTTGACCTCTATCCTCTCCCCTTACAATGAGCAGTTCTTC. It specifies CASSLTSILSPYNEQFF. The V call is TRBV5-8, the J call TRBJ2-1; D uncertain. Germline lookup yields CDR1 SGHTS and CDR2 YDEGEE. The CDR3 runs to 17 residues. The V and J ends lost 1 base and 4 bases respectively, with 18 bases between them.

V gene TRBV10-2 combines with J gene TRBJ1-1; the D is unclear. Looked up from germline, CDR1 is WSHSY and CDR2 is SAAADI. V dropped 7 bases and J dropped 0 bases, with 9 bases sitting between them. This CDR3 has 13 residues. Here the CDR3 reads CASTRAMNTEAFF. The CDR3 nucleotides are TGCGCCAGCACACGGGCGATGAACACTGAAGCTTTCTTT.

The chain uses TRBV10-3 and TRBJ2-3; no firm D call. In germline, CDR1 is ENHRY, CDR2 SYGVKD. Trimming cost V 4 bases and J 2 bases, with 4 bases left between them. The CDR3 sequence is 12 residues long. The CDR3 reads CAISGDTDTQYF. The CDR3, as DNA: TGTGCCATCAGTGGCGACACAGATACGCAGTATTTT.

The CDR3 nucleotides read TGTGCCAGCAGCTTAGGGGGGAGAAACACCATATATTTT. This gives the protein CASSLGGRNTIYF. The genes are TRBV7-9 and TRBJ1-3, with a possible D match to TRBD1 (5 bases). V lost 1 base and J 5 bases, leaving 6 bases between the germline ends. CDR3 length equals 13 residues. In germline, CDR1 is SEHNR, CDR2 FQNEAQ (reference sequence).

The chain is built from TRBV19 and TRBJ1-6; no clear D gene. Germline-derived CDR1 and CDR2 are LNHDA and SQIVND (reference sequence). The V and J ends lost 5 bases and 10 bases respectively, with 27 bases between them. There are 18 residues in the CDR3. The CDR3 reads CASSSRSGSGRRESPLHF. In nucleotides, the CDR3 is TGTGCCAGTAGTTCGCGCTCGGGATCCGGAAGGCGAGAATCACCCCTCCACTTT.